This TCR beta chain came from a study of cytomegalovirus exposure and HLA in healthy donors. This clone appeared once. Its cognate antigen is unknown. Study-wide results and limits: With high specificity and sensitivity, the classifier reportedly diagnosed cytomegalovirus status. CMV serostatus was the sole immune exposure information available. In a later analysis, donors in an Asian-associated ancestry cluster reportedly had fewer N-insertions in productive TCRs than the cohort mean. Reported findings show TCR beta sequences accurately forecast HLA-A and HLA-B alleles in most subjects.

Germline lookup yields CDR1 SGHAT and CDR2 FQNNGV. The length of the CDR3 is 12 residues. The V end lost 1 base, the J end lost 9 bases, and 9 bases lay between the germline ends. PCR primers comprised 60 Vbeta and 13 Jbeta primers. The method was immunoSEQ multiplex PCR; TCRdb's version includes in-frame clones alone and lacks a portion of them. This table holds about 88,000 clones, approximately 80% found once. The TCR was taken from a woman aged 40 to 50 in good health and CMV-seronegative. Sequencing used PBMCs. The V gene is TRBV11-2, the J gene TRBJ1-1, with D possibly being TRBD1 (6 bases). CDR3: CASSLGTDKAFF. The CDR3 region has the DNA TGTGCCAGCAGCTTAGGGACAGACAAAGCTTTCTTT. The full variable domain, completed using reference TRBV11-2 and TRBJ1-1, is EAGVAQSPRYKIIEKRQSVAFWCNPISGHATLYWYQQILGQGPKLLIQFQNNGVVDDSQLPKDRFSAERLKGVDSTLKIQPAKLEDSAVYLCASSLGTDKAFFGQGTRLTVV.